This record covers a single T cell receptor beta chain. This clone was found a few times. This clone's antigen is unknown. Per-base quality was not reported, and no clone a single base away is much larger than it. Participants in the prospective study were enrolled through a virtual design, were aged 18 to 89 years, and lived in 24 United States geographic areas. Cohort assignment in the prospective study relied on participant-reported clinical history from a screening survey and a study questionnaire. ImmuneRACE Cohort 3 recovered participants were defined by two consecutive negative NP/OP PCR tests, healthcare professional clearance, or symptom resolution. Each participant in the prospective study had whole blood, serum and a nasopharyngeal or oropharyngeal swab collected by mobile phlebotomists. Over a roughly 2-month period, participants in the prospective study had the option of providing additional blood draws and questionnaires. Prospective study blood samples were shipped either frozen or at room temperature before DNA extraction.

The CDR3 holds 11 amino acids from the cysteine to the phenylalanine. This entry keeps only the CDR3 DNA: 33 bases, framed from base 1. The germline ends are 4 bases apart after V is trimmed by 4 bases and J by 3 bases. Taken from the germline V gene (reference sequence), the CDR1 and CDR2 loops are MNHEY and SMNVEV. TCRbeta CDR3 regions were amplified from genomic DNA by means of the immunoSEQ Assay, a bias-controlled multiplex PCR. In the original analysis: The number of nucleated cells in each sample was estimated from the amplification of reference gene primers within the assay. Sequence reads were collapsed and filtered to measure the absolute abundance of every unique TCRbeta CDR3 rearrangement. For each sample, productive Simpson clonality was calculated as the square root of Simpson's diversity index over productive rearrangements. The clones in this table, taken by TCRdb from immuneACCESS, are in-frame only. Not every clone is retained; where verified, under half of the shortfall comes from an unresolved V gene, and the cause of the rest is unknown. That table is the source of V, J and clone size, and D and trimming were worked out from the DNA. A total of 130,000 to 150,000 clones appear in this sample, about 80% of them only once. 7% to 10% of the sample is in the top ten clones.

The sample is drawn from a study of blood T cell repertoires in COVID-19 (dated by TCRdb to 2019 to 2021). Looking at the study overall: Collaborator samples came from the United States, Italy and Spain and covered acute and convalescent phases of COVID-19. The material from the prospective study consisted of cDNA or gDNA derived from T cells, B-cell-depleted T cells, or PBMCs. The dataset comprised deeply sampled blood TCRbeta repertoires from subjects exposed to, actively infected with, or recovered from COVID-19. The repertoires were released in a freely available public database meant as a resource for research on the immune response to SARS-CoV-2. The samples were drawn from the first 160 participants of the ongoing ImmuneRACE study and from roughly 1,300 subjects provided by 6 global collaborators. The sample metadata nearly always contained a de-identified subject ID, COVID-19 status, age in years and sex. HLA class I and class II types, where available, came from metadata supplied by the sample provider rather than from assay-based typing. The paper as a whole reports these results and caveats: The amount of clinical and demographic metadata varied by source and participant and was provided uncurated.

The TCR originated in a man aged 45-65 years who had recovered from COVID-19. The rearranged segments are TRBV27 and TRBJ2-7; the D gene identity is not certain. Sequencing input: PBMCs or T cells enriched from blood (not recorded which). The DNA reads TGTGCCAGCAGTTCCGGCTACGAGCAGTACTTC. Its amino acids are CASSSGYEQYF.